Following are 22 T cell receptor beta chains from one sample sequenced in a study of blood T cell repertoires in COVID-19. Produced via immunoSEQ multiplex PCR; TCRdb's table is partial and in-frame only. Counted here are tens of thousands of clones, approximately 89% occurring once; the ten biggest clones make up about 13%. The specimen was peripheral blood. The source is a human donor with active COVID-19. The donor label of this sample is uncertain.

The rearrangement links TRBV5-4 to TRBJ1-4; TRBD1 matches at 8 bases. Germline lookup yields CDR1 SGHNT and CDR2 YYREEE (reference sequence). V gave up 2 bases and J gave up 8 bases; unmatched junction bases: 8. This CDR3 has 15 amino acids. The CDR3 sequence: CASSLVTGDGEKLFF. DNA for the CDR3: TGTGCCAGCAGCTTAGTGACAGGGGACGGAGAAAAACTGTTTTTT.

The chain recombines TRBV18 with TRBJ2-1; 8 bases match TRBD1. Trimming took 3 bases from V and 2 from J; bases not matched to a gene: 3. Per the germline V gene, CDR1 is KGHSH and CDR2 is LQKENI. This CDR3 spans 15 amino acids. CDR3 amino acids: CASSPGQGAYNEQFF. DNA for the CDR3: TGTGCCAGCTCACCCGGACAGGGAGCCTACAATGAGCAGTTCTTC.

This rearrangement joins TRBV18 to TRBJ1-3; D uncertain. The CDR3 contains 14 residues. CDR1 KGHSH and CDR2 LQKENI come from the germline V gene. Trimming took 3 bases from V and 0 from J, leaving 6 bases between them. CDR3: CASSPGVSGNTIYF. CDR3 nucleotide sequence: TGTGCCAGCTCACCGGGAGTCTCTGGAAACACCATATATTTT. Full variable domain (outside the CDR3, taken from reference TRBV18 and TRBJ1-3): NAGVMQNPRHLVRRRGQEARLRCSPMKGHSHVYWYRQLPEEGLKFMVYLQKENIIDESGMPKERFSAEFPKEGPSILRIQQVVRGDSAAYFCASSPGVSGNTIYFGEGSWLTVV.

This clone was detected once. This sequence joins TRBV5-5 and TRBJ2-7, with D tentatively TRBD2 (6 bases). Germline-derived CDR1 and CDR2 are SGHKS and YYEKEE (reference sequence). The CDR3 covers 15 residues. Trimming left V 1 base short and J 5 bases short, with 16 bases between. Here the CDR3 DNA reads TGTGCCAGCAGCTTGACTGGCACAGGCGGGAACGAGCAGTACTTC. It codes for CASSLTGTGGNEQYF.

The genes are TRBV2 and TRBJ2-2; the match to TRBD1 covers 9 bases. The germline gives CDR1 SNHLY, CDR2 FYNNEI. V lost 2 bases to trimming and J lost 4 bases; unmatched junction nucleotides: 2. This CDR3 is 15 amino acids long. In nucleotides, the CDR3 is TGTGCCAGCAGTGAAAGACAGGGGGGCACCGGGGAGCTGTTTTTT. It encodes CASSERQGGTGELFF.

In its sample, this clone ranks as medium-sized. The chain has TRBV2 and TRBJ1-1; 9 bases align to TRBD1. Trimming cost V 2 bases and J 4 bases; bases outside gene matches: 5. CDR1 and CDR2 from the germline V gene are SNHLY and FYNNEI. The CDR3 has 15 amino acids. The CDR3 region has the DNA TGTGCCAGCAGTGAAATGGGGACAGGGTCCACTGAAGCTTTCTTT. Translated, it gives CASSEMGTGSTEAFF.

The V and J genes are TRBV5-1 and TRBJ2-1, with D unresolved. V was trimmed by 4 bases and J by 0 bases, leaving 11 bases between them. CDR3 length equals 15 residues. Germline CDR1 SGHRS, CDR2 YFSETQ. The CDR3 is CASSPEIASYNEQFF. The CDR3, as DNA: TGCGCCAGCAGCCCGGAGATCGCCTCCTACAATGAGCAGTTCTTC.

The rearrangement joins TRBV5-1 to TRBJ1-3, with D uncertain. The CDR3 sequence is 14 residues long. CDR1 and CDR2 from the germline V gene are SGHRS and YFSETQ. Deletions cut 0 bases from V and 3 bases from J, with 7 bases between. In nucleotides, the CDR3 is TGCGCCAGCAGCTTGGTCGGGATTGGAAACACCATATATTTT. Translated: CASSLVGIGNTIYF. Full variable domain (remainder filled in from reference TRBV5-1 and TRBJ1-3): KAGVTQTPRYLIKTRGQQVTLSCSPISGHRSVSWYQQTPGQGLQFLFEYFSETQRNKGNFPGRFSGRQFSNSRSEMNVSTLELGDSALYLCASSLVGIGNTIYFGEGSWLTVV.

The rearrangement uses TRBV11-2 and TRBJ1-2; a possible D gene is TRBD1 (6 bases). This CDR3 region has 16 residues. Germline V gives CDR1 SGHAT, CDR2 FQNNGV. The V gene lost 4 bases and the J gene lost 4 bases, with 19 bases spanning the gap. In DNA form, the CDR3 reads TGTGCCAGCAGCTCAAATCGTCTACAGGGTACCTATGGCTACACCTTC. It yields the protein CASSSNRLQGTYGYTF. The entire variable domain, with the rest obtained from reference TRBV11-2 and TRBJ1-2, is as follows: EAGVAQSPRYKIIEKRQSVAFWCNPISGHATLYWYQQILGQGPKLLIQFQNNGVVDDSQLPKDRFSAERLKGVDSTLKIQPAKLEDSAVYLCASSSNRLQGTYGYTFGSGTRLTVV.

On this clone itself: Sequence at one end of the junction differs from germline and may be a read error. V is TRBV5-1 and J is TRBJ2-7, with D perhaps matching TRBD1 (5 bases). The CDR3 consists of 13 residues. Germline V gene sequence: CDR1 SGHRS, CDR2 YFSETQ. The chain's CDR3 is CASSLGGSNEQYF. Written as DNA, the CDR3 is TGCGCCAGCAGCTTGGGGGGCTCCAACGAGCAGTACTTC.

This clone was seen only once. V usage is TRBV19 and J usage is TRBJ1-3, with TRBD1 matching over 9 bases. Trimming cost V 3 bases and J 0 bases; bases outside gene matches: 9. The CDR3 spans 18 residues. The germline V gene has CDR1 LNHDA and CDR2 SQIVND (reference sequence). The CDR3 is CASSIMDRGPFSGNTIYF. Here the CDR3 DNA reads TGTGCCAGTAGTATTATGGACAGGGGACCTTTCTCTGGAAACACCATATATTTT.

This chain connects TRBV30 to TRBJ2-1; D is undetermined. CDR1 GTSNPN and CDR2 SVGIG come from the germline V gene (reference sequence). CDR3 length equals 12 residues. V was pared by 1 base and J by 9 bases, with 10 bases between. The CDR3: CAWSDTAREQFF. DNA of the CDR3: TGTGCCTGGAGTGATACAGCTCGTGAGCAGTTCTTC.

This chain connects TRBV5-4 to TRBJ2-5; 7 nucleotides line up with TRBD1. The CDR3 covers 13 residues. CDR1 SGHNT and CDR2 YYREEE come from the germline V gene (reference sequence). The junction had 6 bases not matched to a gene; V was cut back by 3 bases and J by 7 bases. The CDR3 nucleotides are TGTGCCAGCAGCTCGAAGGGGGCGGCGACCCAGTACTTC. Translation gives CASSSKGAATQYF.

The rearrangement joins TRBV19 to TRBJ2-1, with 11 bases aligning to TRBD2. The germline V gene encodes CDR1 LNHDA and CDR2 SQIVND (reference sequence). V gave up 5 bases and J gave up 6 bases; unmatched junction bases: 6. There are 15 residues in the CDR3. CDR3 protein: CASSLAGGYSNEQFF. The CDR3 bases are TGTGCCAGTAGTTTAGCGGGAGGGTACTCCAATGAGCAGTTCTTC.

This chain links TRBV11-1 with TRBJ2-2; D gene uncertain. Germline V gives CDR1 SGHAT, CDR2 FQDESV (reference sequence). V was pared by 1 base and J by 3 bases, with 9 bases between. This CDR3 spans 15 amino acids. Here the CDR3 reads CASSLGSGDTGELFF. In DNA form, the CDR3 reads TGTGCCAGCAGCTTAGGGTCCGGTGACACCGGGGAGCTGTTTTTT. Full variable domain (rest looked up from reference TRBV11-1 and TRBJ2-2): EAEVAQSPRYKITEKSQAVAFWCDPISGHATLYWYRQILGQGPELLVQFQDESVVDDSQLPKDRFSAERLKGVDSTLKIQPAELGDSAMYLCASSLGSGDTGELFFGEGSRLTVL.

The chain uses TRBV2 and TRBJ2-3, with 14 bases lining up with TRBD2. J gave up 5 bases and V 7 bases, and 5 bases lay outside the gene matches. The CDR3 totals 15 residues. Germline V lookup: CDR1 SNHLY, CDR2 FYNNEI. CDR3 loop: CASTQGLAGEDTQYF. The CDR3 DNA reads TGTGCCAGCACCCAGGGACTAGCGGGGGAAGATACGCAGTATTTT.

The chain recombines TRBV19 with TRBJ1-5, with D tentatively TRBD1 (5 bases). The CDR3 loop spans 17 amino acids. CDR1 LNHDA and CDR2 SQIVND come from the germline V gene (reference sequence). Trimming cost V 7 bases and J 1 base, with 20 bases left between them. CDR3 sequence: CASTPSAKGLSNQPQHF. CDR3 coding DNA: TGTGCCAGTACTCCATCTGCGAAGGGGTTGAGCAATCAGCCCCAGCATTTT.

V usage is TRBV30 and J usage is TRBJ1-2, with D possibly TRBD1 on 6 matching bases. V lost 8 bases to trimming and J lost 8 bases, with 12 bases between them. Germline V CDR1 and CDR2: GTSNPN, SVGIG (reference sequence). The CDR3 extends over 10 amino acids. The CDR3 loop is CAGRRGGYTF. CDR3 in DNA: TGTGCCGGACGCAGGGGCGGCTACACCTTC.

The chain uses TRBV14 and TRBJ1-1; D is unresolved. The CDR3 is 16 residues long. Trimming left V 2 bases short and J 2 bases short, with 15 bases between. The germline gives CDR1 SGHDN, CDR2 FVKESK. CDR3 in DNA: TGTGCCAGCAGCCAAAGTGGCGGAGGGAGCAACACTGAAGCTTTCTTT. Translation gives CASSQSGGGSNTEAFF.

The gene calls are TRBV6-6 and TRBJ1-5; TRBD1 aligns across 7 bases. The CDR3 consists of 16 residues. Losses at the gene ends were 4 bases for V and 2 bases for J; bases not matched to a gene: 8. Germline CDR1 reads MNHNY; CDR2 reads SVGAGI (reference sequence). As DNA, the CDR3 is TGTGCCAGCAGTTGGACAGGTACCGCGGGCAATCAGCCCCAGCATTTT. Its protein is CASSWTGTAGNQPQHF.

The chain links TRBV11-3 to TRBJ1-3; D is unresolved. Germline CDR1 is SGHNT and CDR2 is YENEEA. Trimming took off 2 bases at V and 0 bases at J, with 5 bases between the two ends. The CDR3 spans 14 residues. CDR3 in amino acids: CASSLSGSGNTIYF. CDR3 coding DNA: TGTGCCAGCAGCTTATCCGGCTCTGGAAACACCATATATTTT.

The chain carries TRBV27 and TRBJ2-2; maybe TRBD2 (6 bases). Germline CDR1 is MNHEY and CDR2 is SMNVEV (reference sequence). The germline V and J ends were trimmed by 3 bases and 5 bases, with 13 bases remaining between them. The length of the CDR3 is 15 residues. The CDR3 is CASSLRREYTGELFF. In DNA form, the CDR3 reads TGTGCCAGCAGTTTGAGGAGGGAGTATACCGGGGAGCTGTTTTTT.